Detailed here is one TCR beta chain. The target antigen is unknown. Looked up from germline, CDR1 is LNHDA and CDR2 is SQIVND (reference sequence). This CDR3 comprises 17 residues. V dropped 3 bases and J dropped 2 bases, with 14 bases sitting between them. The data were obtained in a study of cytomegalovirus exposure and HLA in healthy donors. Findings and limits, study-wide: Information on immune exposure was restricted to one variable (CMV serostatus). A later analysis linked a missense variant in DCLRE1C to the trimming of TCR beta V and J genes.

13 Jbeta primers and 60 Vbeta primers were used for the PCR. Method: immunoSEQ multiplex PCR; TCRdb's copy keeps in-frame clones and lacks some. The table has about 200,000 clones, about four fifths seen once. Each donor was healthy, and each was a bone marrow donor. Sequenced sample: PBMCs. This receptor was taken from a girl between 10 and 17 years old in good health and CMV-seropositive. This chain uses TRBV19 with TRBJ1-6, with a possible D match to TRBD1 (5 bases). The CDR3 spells CASSITPGFAYNSPLHF. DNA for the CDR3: TGTGCCAGTAGTATCACGCCAGGGTTCGCCTATAATTCACCCCTCCACTTT. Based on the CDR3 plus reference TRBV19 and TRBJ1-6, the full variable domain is DGGITQSPKYLFRKEGQNVTLSCEQNLNHDAMYWYRQDPGQGLRLIYYSQIVNDFQKGDIAEGYSVSREKKESFPLTVTSAQKNPTAFYLCASSITPGFAYNSPLHFGNGTRLTVT.